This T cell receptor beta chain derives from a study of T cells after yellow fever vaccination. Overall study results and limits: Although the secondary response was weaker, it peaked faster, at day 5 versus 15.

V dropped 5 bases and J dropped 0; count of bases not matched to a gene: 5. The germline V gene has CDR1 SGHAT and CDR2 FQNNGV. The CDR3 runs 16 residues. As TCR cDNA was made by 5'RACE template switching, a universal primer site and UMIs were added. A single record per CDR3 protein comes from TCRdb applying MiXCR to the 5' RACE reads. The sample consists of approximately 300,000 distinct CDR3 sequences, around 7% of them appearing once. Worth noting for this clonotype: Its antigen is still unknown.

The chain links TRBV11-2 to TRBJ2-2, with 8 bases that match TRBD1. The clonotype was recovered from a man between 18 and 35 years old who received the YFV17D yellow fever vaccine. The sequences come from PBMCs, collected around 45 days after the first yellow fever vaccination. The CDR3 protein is CASSPGGRANTGELFF. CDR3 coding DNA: TGTGCCAGCAGCCCAGGGGGCAGGGCGAACACCGGGGAGCTGTTTTTT.